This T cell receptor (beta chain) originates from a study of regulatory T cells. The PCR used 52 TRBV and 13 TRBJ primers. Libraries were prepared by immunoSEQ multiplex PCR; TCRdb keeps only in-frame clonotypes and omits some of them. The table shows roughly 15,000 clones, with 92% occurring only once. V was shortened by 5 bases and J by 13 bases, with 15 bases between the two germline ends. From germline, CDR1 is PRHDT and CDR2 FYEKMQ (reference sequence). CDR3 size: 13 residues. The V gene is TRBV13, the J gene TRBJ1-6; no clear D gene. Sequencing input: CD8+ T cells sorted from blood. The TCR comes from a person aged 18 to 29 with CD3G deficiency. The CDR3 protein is CASSPTYPGPLHF. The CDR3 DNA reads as TGTGCCAGCAGCCCGACTTACCCGGGGCCCCTCCACTTT. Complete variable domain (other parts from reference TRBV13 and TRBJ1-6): AAGVIQSPRHLIKEKRETATLKCYPIPRHDTVYWYQQGPGQDPQFLISFYEKMQSDKGSIPDRFSAQQFSDYHSELNMSSLELGDSALYFCASSPTYPGPLHFGNGTRLTVT.